Listed here are 12 T cell receptor beta chains from one sample, sequenced in a study of T-cell reconstitution after alpha-beta-depleted transplantation in children. The authors prepared the TCRbeta library with unique molecular identifiers. MiXCR was run by TCRdb on the PCR reads, yielding one entry per CDR3 protein. The table has a few hundred thousand distinct CDR3 sequences, about 12% seen once; the top ten hold around 6%. Source: PBMCs from the stem cell graft donor, taken from the stem cell graft. The receptors were sampled from a human donor who donated a stem cell graft to a child with combined immunodeficiency.

Only a few counts were recorded for this clonotype. This chain links TRBV7-8 with TRBJ2-1; TRBD2 matches 11 bases. The ends lost 5 bases at V and 3 bases at J; junction bases unmatched: 12. CDR3 length: 18 residues. Per the germline V gene, CDR1 is SGHVS and CDR2 is FQNEAQ. DNA of the CDR3: TGTGCCAGCAGCCCTAGGGGACTAGCGGATAGTAACTACAATGAGCAGTTCTTC. This sequence encodes CASSPRGLADSNYNEQFF.

This clonotype has just a few counts. The chain is built from TRBV12-3 or TRBV12-4 and TRBJ2-2, with a tentative D call TRBD2 (6 bases). V was clipped by 9 bases and J by 6 bases, with 11 bases between them. This CDR3 is 12 amino acids long. Written as DNA, the CDR3 is TGTGCCAGGCCGGGAGCCTCCGGGGAGCTGTTTTTT. This gives the protein CARPGASGELFF.

The chain joins TRBV27 to TRBJ2-1; possible D gene TRBD2, 6 bases. Germline CDR1 is MNHEY and CDR2 is SMNVEV (reference sequence). The CDR3 consists of 13 residues. V lost 7 bases and J 5 bases, leaving 12 bases between the germline ends. CDR3: CASTRLGHNEQFF. CDR3 DNA: TGTGCCAGCACCCGACTAGGCCACAATGAGCAGTTCTTC.

This clonotype occurred many times. The chain joins TRBV5-6 to TRBJ2-7, with 14 bases identical to TRBD2. The CDR3 sequence is 15 residues long. Germline CDR1 reads SGHDT; CDR2 reads YYEEEE. Losses at the gene ends were 5 bases for V and 7 bases for J; bases not matched to a gene: 8. The CDR3 here is CASRRGLAGGGEQYF. The CDR3 DNA is TGTGCCAGCAGACGCGGACTAGCGGGAGGAGGAGAGCAGTACTTC.

This clonotype has a handful of counts. The V and J genes are TRBV20-1 and TRBJ2-1; 9 bases align to TRBD1. CDR1 is DFQATT and CDR2 is SNEGSKA in the germline V gene (reference sequence). Unmatched junction bases numbered 15, after V lost 0 bases and J lost 0 bases. The CDR3 extends over 20 amino acids. CDR3 sequence reads: CSARDGGQGAPWASYNEQFF. The CDR3 nucleotides read TGCAGTGCTAGAGATGGGGGACAGGGAGCGCCTTGGGCCTCCTACAATGAGCAGTTCTTC.

This clonotype was observed at least ten times. Written as DNA, the CDR3 is TGTGCCAGCAGCTTCAGTTTAGCTGGCGGGGAGCTGTTTTTT. It yields the protein CASSFSLAGGELFF. The V call is TRBV7-2, the J call TRBJ2-2; D is ambiguous. This CDR3 has 14 amino acids. With 3 bases removed from V and 7 bases from J, the gap between germline ends came to 12 bases. Germline V gene sequence: CDR1 SGHTA, CDR2 FQGNSA.

V is TRBV15 and J is TRBJ2-5, with D maybe TRBD1 (7 bases). This CDR3 contains 16 residues. Trimming took off 0 bases at V and 6 bases at J, with 17 bases between the two ends. Per germline, CDR1 LNHNV and CDR2 YYDKDF (reference sequence). The CDR3 sequence: CATSRDRQGGTKTQYF. CDR3 nucleotides: TGTGCCACCAGCAGAGACCGACAGGGAGGAACGAAGACCCAGTACTTC.

This clonotype was counted only a few times. This chain uses TRBV6-1 with TRBJ1-6, with 9 bases identical to TRBD1. Germline-derived CDR1 and CDR2 are MNHNS and SASEGT. Unmatched junction bases numbered 12, after V lost 6 bases and J lost 0 bases. This CDR3 spans 19 amino acids. The CDR3 DNA sequence: TGTGCCAGCAGCCCACGCAGGGACAGGGCGAGCTCCTATAATTCACCCCTCCACTTT. This translates into CASSPRRDRASSYNSPLHF.

There are many counts of this clonotype. The rearrangement joins TRBV27 to TRBJ2-2; D not certain. CDR3 length: 14 residues. The germline V and J ends were trimmed by 6 bases and 0 bases, with 8 bases remaining between them. In germline, CDR1 is MNHEY, CDR2 SMNVEV (reference sequence). The CDR3 bases are TGTGCCAGCAGGCGGCTGCCGAACACCGGGGAGCTGTTTTTT. This encodes CASRRLPNTGELFF.

This clonotype was seen at least ten times. This chain links TRBV20-1 with TRBJ2-1; the D is unclear. The germline V gene encodes CDR1 DFQATT and CDR2 SNEGSKA (reference sequence). The CDR3 runs to 11 residues. The DNA for the CDR3 is TGCGGCCTCGGCTCCTACAATGAGCAGTTCTTC. Residues: CGLGSYNEQFF.

This clonotype was recorded many times. The chain links TRBV4-3 to TRBJ2-1; TRBD1 matches at 8 bases. Germline-derived CDR1 and CDR2 are LGHNA and YSLEER. The junction had 7 bases not matched to a gene; V was cut back by 5 bases and J by 1 base. This CDR3 region has 16 residues. CDR3 residues: CASSTRTGWSYNEQFF. CDR3 nucleotide sequence: TGCGCCAGCAGCACCCGGACAGGGTGGTCCTACAATGAGCAGTTCTTC.

At least ten counts were recorded for this clonotype. The chain recombines TRBV4-2 with TRBJ2-2; D tentatively reads TRBD1 or TRBD2 (5 bases each). The CDR3 extends over 17 amino acids. In germline, CDR1 is LGHNA, CDR2 YNFKEQ. Deletions cut 2 bases from V and 1 base from J, with 14 bases between. The CDR3 sequence: CASSQTGTNRNTGELFF. The CDR3 region has the DNA TGTGCCAGCAGCCAAACCGGGACCAACAGGAACACCGGGGAGCTGTTTTTT.